This passage covers 26 T cell receptor beta chains from one sample sequenced in a study of T-cell memory formation after mild COVID-19. TCRdb re-analysed the 5' RACE reads in MiXCR, keeping a single row per CDR3 protein. Of approximately 290,000 distinct CDR3 sequences detected, 7.5% to 9.5% appear once; the ten largest clones hold around a fifth. Sequences were obtained from PBMCs or a T cell subset sorted from them (not recorded which). These receptors came from a man aged 18 to 30 who had mild COVID-19 (a few samples of this study predate the infection). Cell type and time point are not known.

The rearrangement joins TRBV10-1 to TRBJ2-3; 12 nucleotides agree with TRBD1. Germline V gene lookup returns CDR1 WNHNN and CDR2 SYGVQD (reference sequence). The CDR3 covers 16 residues. The trim removed 0 bases at V and 6 bases at J, leaving 4 bases unmatched. The CDR3 DNA is TGCGCCAGCAGTGAGTCGTTGGGACAGGGGGCTGATACGCAGTATTTT. It is translated as CASSESLGQGADTQYF.

This rearrangement joins TRBV7-8 to TRBJ1-1; D possibly corresponds to TRBD1 (6 bases). The CDR3 contains 15 residues. With 5 bases removed from V and 4 bases from J, the gap between germline ends came to 17 bases. CDR1 and CDR2 from the germline V gene are SGHVS and FQNEAQ. The CDR3 spells CASSPPGGPGTEAFF. CDR3 in DNA: TGTGCCAGCAGCCCCCCCGGGGGGCCGGGCACTGAAGCTTTCTTT. Combining the CDR3 with reference TRBV7-8 and TRBJ1-1 gives the whole variable domain GAGVSQSPRYKVAKRGQDVALRCDPISGHVSLFWYQQALGQGPEFLTYFQNEAQLDKSGLPSDRFFAERPEGSVSTLKIQRTQQEDSAVYLCASSPPGGPGTEAFFGQGTRLTVV.

The rearrangement joins TRBV20-1 to TRBJ1-2; D is uncertain. Germline CDR1 DFQATT, CDR2 SNEGSKA (reference sequence). The CDR3 totals 15 residues. Trimming removed 0 bases from V and 0 bases from J, with 11 bases in between. In DNA, the CDR3 is TGCAGTGCTAGAGATCTATATAATACTAACTATGGCTACACCTTC. Protein product: CSARDLYNTNYGYTF.

The J gene is TRBJ1-5, the V gene TRBV5-1; TRBD1 matches 7 bases. In germline, CDR1 is SGHRS, CDR2 YFSETQ. The CDR3 is 15 amino acids. V shed 4 bases, J shed 6 bases, and the junction held 10 bases outside the gene matches. CDR3 amino acids: CASSATGERSQPQHF. As DNA, the CDR3 is TGCGCCAGCAGCGCTACAGGGGAGAGGAGTCAGCCCCAGCATTTT.

The table lists this clonotype with many counts. CDR3 residues: CASSWTSGSTDTQYF. The CDR3 DNA follows: TGCGCCAGCAGCTGGACTAGCGGAAGCACAGATACGCAGTATTTT. The chain couples TRBV5-1 to TRBJ2-3; TRBD2 matches 10 bases. Germline assignment: CDR1 SGHRS and CDR2 YFSETQ. The CDR3 consists of 15 residues. Trimming took 3 bases from V and 0 from J; bases not matched to a gene: 1.

The chain recombines TRBV29-1 with TRBJ1-2; no reliable D call. CDR3 length: 11 residues. Trimming took off 5 bases at V and 1 base at J, with 5 bases between the two ends. Germline CDR1 SQVTM, CDR2 ANQGSEA. DNA of the CDR3: TGCAGCGTTAGGGATAACTATGGCTACACCTTC. As protein: CSVRDNYGYTF.

This clonotype was seen at least ten times. The J gene is TRBJ2-1, the V gene TRBV4-1; a possible D gene is TRBD1 (5 bases). The CDR3 length is 15 residues. Germline V gene lookup returns CDR1 MGHRA and CDR2 YSYEKL. Trimming shortened V by 1 base and J by 2 bases, and 9 bases separated the two germline ends. The CDR3 spells CASSQGTQPYNEQFF. The CDR3 DNA reads as TGCGCCAGCAGCCAAGGGACACAACCCTACAATGAGCAGTTCTTC.

The sample holds a few counts of this clonotype. The gene calls are TRBV20-1 and TRBJ2-5, with 7 bases matching TRBD1. Losses at the gene ends were 1 base for V and 5 bases for J; bases not matched to a gene: 4. CDR3 size: 13 residues. The germline CDR1 and CDR2 sequences are DFQATT and SNEGSKA (reference sequence). CDR3 in amino acids: CSARVGTAETQYF. DNA of the CDR3: TGCAGTGCTAGAGTAGGGACAGCGGAGACCCAGTACTTC.

The chain couples TRBV12-5 to TRBJ2-3, with no clear D. The length of the CDR3 is 11 residues. V lost 6 bases to trimming and J lost 5 bases, with 6 bases between them. CDR1 is LGHNT and CDR2 is FRNRAP in the germline V gene. This chain's CDR3 is CASGIGDTQYF. For the CDR3, the DNA is TGTGCTAGTGGCATAGGAGATACGCAGTATTTT.

In its sample, this clonotype was seen a few times. V usage is TRBV6-5 and J usage is TRBJ1-3; TRBD1 matches at 9 bases. The CDR3 consists of 20 residues. Germline V gives CDR1 MNHEY, CDR2 SVGAGI. Trimming cost V 6 bases and J 2 bases; bases outside gene matches: 20. The CDR3 region is CASSENYGTGKGLTGNTIYF. CDR3 bases: TGTGCCAGCAGCGAAAACTACGGGACAGGGAAAGGTCTAACTGGAAACACCATATATTTT.

This clonotype has a count of ten or more. The CDR3 reads CASSQESGTVNSPLHF. The CDR3 DNA sequence: TGCGCCAGCAGCCAAGAATCGGGGACGGTGAATTCACCCCTCCACTTT. This chain uses TRBV4-3 with TRBJ1-6; TRBD1 is a possible D gene (5 bases). The CDR3 covers 16 residues. V dropped 0 bases and J dropped 7 bases, with 13 bases sitting between them. In germline, CDR1 is LGHNA, CDR2 YSLEER.

This clonotype has ten or more counts. The chain has TRBV10-2 and TRBJ2-2; 12 bases line up with TRBD2. CDR1 and CDR2 (germline): WSHSY, SAAADI. The CDR3 contains 15 residues. The J segment lost 7 bases and the V segment lost 8 bases, leaving 8 bases of the junction unmatched. DNA for the CDR3: TGCGCCAGCCGAACTAGCGGGGGGCCGGGCGGGGAGCTGTTTTTT. It encodes CASRTSGGPGGELFF.

This clonotype was observed at least ten times. The chain joins TRBV7-8 to TRBJ1-1; 8 bases fit TRBD1. J gave up 5 bases and V 2 bases, and 7 bases lay outside the gene matches. Per the germline V gene, CDR1 is SGHVS and CDR2 is FQNEAQ. This CDR3 is 15 amino acids long. The CDR3 DNA reads TGTGCCAGCAGCTTACCCCGGACAGGGATAACTGAAGCTTTCTTT. Translated, it gives CASSLPRTGITEAFF.

This clonotype was seen repeatedly, ten times or more. The chain combines TRBV5-1 with TRBJ2-7; 11 nucleotides align to TRBD1. The V gene end was trimmed by 4 bases and the J gene end by 2 bases; junction bases not matched to a gene: 8. The length of the CDR3 is 16 residues. CDR1 is SGHRS and CDR2 is YFSETQ in the germline V gene. The CDR3 DNA reads TGCGCCAGCAGCCTTGGACAGGGGGCGTCCCCCTACGAGCAGTACTTC. It yields the protein CASSLGQGASPYEQYF.

This clonotype has more than one count but fewer than ten. CDR3 in amino acids: CASSWGRGANGYTF. The DNA for the CDR3 is TGTGCCAGCAGCTGGGGAAGGGGCGCAAATGGCTACACCTTC. The V call is TRBV11-2, the J call TRBJ1-2; a weak D match, TRBD1 (5 bases). Germline-derived CDR1 and CDR2 are SGHAT and FQNNGV. The CDR3 is made up of 14 amino acids. With 4 bases removed from V and 6 bases from J, the gap between germline ends came to 15 bases.

In the case of this clonotype: This sequence may be a read error, since a much larger clone differs from it by one base. This rearrangement joins TRBV27 to TRBJ2-1; 9 bases line up with TRBD1. Germline V CDR1 and CDR2: MNHEY, SMNVEV (reference sequence). The J segment lost 9 bases and the V segment lost 5 bases, leaving 11 bases of the junction unmatched. The CDR3 length is 15 residues. For the CDR3, the DNA is TGTGCCAGCAGTGCGGGACAGGGTAGGTCGACTGAGCAGTTCTTC. Translated, it gives CASSAGQGRSTEQFF.

This chain uses TRBV9 with TRBJ1-5; no reliable D call. The V gene's germline CDR1 is SGDLS and CDR2 YYNGEE. The CDR3 runs to 12 residues. V lost 0 bases and J 5 bases, leaving 3 bases between the germline ends. The CDR3: CASSVGDQPQHF. CDR3 DNA: TGTGCCAGCAGCGTAGGTGATCAGCCCCAGCATTTT. Full variable domain (rest looked up from reference TRBV9 and TRBJ1-5): DSGVTQTPKHLITATGQRVTLRCSPRSGDLSVYWYQQSLDQGLQFLIQYYNGEERAKGNILERFSAQQFPDLHSELNLSSLELGDSALYFCASSVGDQPQHFGDGTRLSIL.

This clonotype was picked up a small number of times. The chain carries TRBV11-2 and TRBJ1-1; 11 nucleotides align to TRBD1. V dropped 5 bases and J dropped 4; count of bases not matched to a gene: 6. The CDR3 loop spans 15 amino acids. The germline CDR1 and CDR2 sequences are SGHAT and FQNNGV. The CDR3 bases are TGTGCCAGCAGCCCGGGGGACAGGGGGGCCACTGAAGCTTTCTTT. It translates to CASSPGDRGATEAFF. The whole variable domain, remainder taken from reference TRBV11-2 and TRBJ1-1, is EAGVAQSPRYKIIEKRQSVAFWCNPISGHATLYWYQQILGQGPKLLIQFQNNGVVDDSQLPKDRFSAERLKGVDSTLKIQPAKLEDSAVYLCASSPGDRGATEAFFGQGTRLTVV.

Written as DNA, the CDR3 is TGCAGTGCTAGACAGGGCGATAGCAAAGAGACCCAGTACTTC. Amino acid sequence: CSARQGDSKETQYF. The V call is TRBV20-1, the J call TRBJ2-5; D might be TRBD1 (5 bases). The CDR3 totals 14 residues. Germline values: CDR1 DFQATT, CDR2 SNEGSKA (reference sequence). V was pared by 2 bases and J by 3 bases, with 13 bases between.

This clonotype occurred a few times. The rearrangement links TRBV5-4 to TRBJ2-7; tentatively, D is TRBD1 or TRBD2 (7 bases each). The germline CDR1 and CDR2 sequences are SGHNT and YYREEE (reference sequence). The CDR3 totals 16 residues. V dropped 3 bases and J dropped 4 bases, with 20 bases sitting between them. The CDR3 sequence is CASSSRETGSSYEQYV. In DNA form, the CDR3 reads TGTGCCAGCAGCTCGCGGGAGACAGGGTCGTCTTACGAGCAGTACGTC.

The chain recombines TRBV2 with TRBJ2-2; the D gene is possibly TRBD2 (5 bases). Germline V gene sequence: CDR1 SNHLY, CDR2 FYNNEI. V was trimmed by 2 bases and J by 6 bases, leaving 10 bases between them. This CDR3 spans 14 amino acids. This CDR3 is CASSELLAAGELFF. The CDR3 DNA reads TGTGCCAGCAGTGAACTTCTAGCAGCCGGGGAGCTGTTTTTT.

This clonotype appeared a few times. V gene TRBV6-5 combines with J gene TRBJ2-7; no reliable D call. V lost 6 bases, J lost 5 bases, and 14 bases lay in between. CDR1 and CDR2 from the germline V gene are MNHEY and SVGAGI. The CDR3 spans 13 residues. DNA for the CDR3: TGTGCCAGCAGAAGGGTCAGCATGCACGAGCAGTACTTC. This codes for CASRRVSMHEQYF.

The sample holds a few counts of this clonotype. The J gene is TRBJ2-2, the V gene TRBV7-9; D ambiguous. Germline V gene sequence: CDR1 SEHNR, CDR2 FQNEAQ (reference sequence). Trimming shortened V by 0 bases and J by 6 bases, and 5 bases separated the two germline ends. This CDR3 is 13 amino acids long. Written as DNA, the CDR3 is TGTGCCAGCAGCTTAGCTGCGGCCGGGGAGCTGTTTTTT. Its protein is CASSLAAAGELFF.

This clonotype was observed many times. V is TRBV3-1 and J is TRBJ1-1; possibly TRBD1 for D (5 bases). The CDR3 length is 13 residues. Between the trimmed V and J ends, which lost 6 bases and 5 bases, there was a span of 13 bases. Germline CDR1 LGHDT, CDR2 YNNKEL (reference sequence). Here the CDR3 reads CASRPGEGTEAFF. CDR3 coding DNA: TGTGCCAGCAGGCCCGGGGAGGGGACTGAAGCTTTCTTT.

This clonotype has only a few counts. The chain recombines TRBV3-1 with TRBJ2-3; no definite D call. The V and J ends lost 1 base and 4 bases respectively, with 9 bases between them. The CDR3 is 14 amino acids. Germline CDR1 reads LGHDT; CDR2 reads YNNKEL (reference sequence). The CDR3 region is CASSQAASADTQYF. CDR3 nucleotides: TGTGCCAGCAGCCAAGCAGCGAGTGCAGATACGCAGTATTTT.

This clonotype was recorded only once. The chain has TRBV12-5 and TRBJ2-5; D not resolved. The CDR3 is 13 residues long. The V end lost 1 base, the J end lost 3 bases, and 6 bases lay between the germline ends. Germline CDR1 reads LGHNT; CDR2 reads FRNRAP. The CDR3 reads CASGLDVEETQYF. The CDR3, as DNA: TGTGCTAGTGGTTTGGATGTGGAAGAGACCCAGTACTTC. Looking up the rest from reference TRBV12-5 and TRBJ2-5 gives the full variable domain: DARVTQTPRHKVTEMGQEVTMRCQPILGHNTVFWYRQTMMQGLELLAYFRNRAPLDDSGMPKDRFSAEMPDATLATLKIQPSEPRDSAVYFCASGLDVEETQYFGPGTRLLVL.